This TCR beta chain stems from a study of Ad26.COV2.S vaccination and SARS-CoV-2 variants. Overall study: Ad26.COV2.S given intramuscularly, once or twice 56 days apart.

This clone turned up a few times. What it recognizes is unknown. Profiled with immunoSEQ multiplex PCR; TCRdb holds only in-frame clones, not every one. The sample has under 400,000 clones, over 75% seen once. The study, taken as a whole, reports: Relative to placebo recipients, vaccine recipients exhibited elevated spike-specific TCR breadth.

The sample's treatment: 15 to 20 received Ad26.COV2.S at low or high dose, single or two shots; 5 received placebo; per-sample allocation not given. On day 63 after the first injection, vaccine and placebo recipients gave samples. Germline CDR1 reads MNHNS; CDR2 reads SASEGT. This CDR3 spans 14 amino acids. Trimming pared 3 bases from V and 4 bases from J, leaving 10 bases between. The source was peripheral blood, collected in a trial of Ad26.COV2.S vaccine versus placebo. This rearrangement joins TRBV6-1 to TRBJ1-5, with D unresolved. The origin of this receptor is a person between 18 and 60 years old who received the Ad26.COV2.S COVID-19 vaccine or a placebo. CDR3 protein: CASSEQPANQPQHF. CDR3 DNA sequence: TGTGCCAGCAGTGAGCAGCCAGCTAATCAGCCCCAGCATTTT.